The clone carrying this TCR beta chain showed up just once. These data come from a study of blood T cell repertoires in COVID-19. V lost 8 bases, J lost 6 bases, and 18 bases lay in between. Germline V gives CDR1 SGHRS, CDR2 YFSETQ. This CDR3 is built from 13 residues. Here immunoSEQ multiplex PCR was the method, and the copy in TCRdb shows in-frame clones only, minus some. The sample carries 230,000 or so clones, around 85% recorded once. This rearrangement joins TRBV5-1 to TRBJ2-7; D perhaps matches TRBD1 (6 bases). The sequence derives from a human donor in a cohort sampled during active COVID-19. Sequencing used peripheral blood. Here the CDR3 reads CASSNRDTGEQYF. The CDR3 DNA reads TGCGCCAGTTCAAACCGGGACACGGGCGAGCAGTACTTC.